This T cell receptor beta chain stems from a study of blood T cell repertoires in COVID-19. This clone was found a few times. Trimming shortened V by 7 bases and J by 0 bases, and 19 bases separated the two germline ends. Germline CDR1 and CDR2: MDHEN and SYDVKM. The CDR3 spans 16 residues. Methods used by the authors: Reference gene primer amplification gave estimated nucleated cell counts. The protocol was immunoSEQ multiplex PCR, while the TCRdb copy is restricted to in-frame clones and leaves out a portion. That table is the source of V, J and clone size, and D and trimming were worked out from the DNA. This table holds 81,000 or so clones, 75% to 85% found once.

Sequences were obtained from peripheral blood. The chain recombines TRBV28 with TRBJ2-7, with D possibly TRBD1 on 6 matching bases. The TCR was taken from a man in his fifties with COVID-19, enrolled during active disease. The CDR3 region is CASKHPGDPSSYEQYF. In nucleotides, the CDR3 is TGTGCCAGCAAACACCCAGGGGACCCGAGCTCCTACGAGCAGTACTTC.